This TCR beta chain was sequenced during a study of T cells after posttransplantation cyclophosphamide. Study-wide points: Recipient CMV seropositivity and CMV reactivation strongly tracked TRB clonality.

With regard to this clone: The antigen remains unidentified.

The table came from immunoSEQ multiplex PCR; TCRdb's copy has only in-frame clones and leaves some out. The table has 4,000 or so clones, approximately 95% seen once. This CDR3 contains 12 residues. CDR1 SGHNT and CDR2 YENEEA come from the germline V gene. V gave up 2 bases and J gave up 4 bases, with 5 bases separating them. This sequence originates from a man over 45. The chain combines TRBV11-3 with TRBJ1-2; the D is unclear. The sequenced sample was naive CD4+ T cells sorted from PBMCs. CDR3 in amino acids: CASSLSGYGYTF. CDR3 bases: TGTGCCAGCAGCTTATCCGGCTATGGCTACACCTTC.